The 10 T cell receptor beta chains reported below all come from one sample, sequenced in a study of CD8 T cells in ankylosing spondylitis. Broader study findings: Ankylosing spondylitis blood seemed to carry a telltale TCR beta motif made of eight highly homologous variants.

The antigens these receptors bind are not known. Via MiXCR, TCRdb re-called the 5' RACE reads, giving one row per CDR3 protein. The sample consists of 670,000 or so distinct CDR3 sequences, roughly 20% of them appearing once. The sequenced material came from blood, either unsorted or a sorted T cell fraction (not recorded which). These receptor sequences come from a male donor with ankylosing spondylitis.

This clonotype was detected only once. One end of the junction does not line up with germline, which may come from a read error. The genes are TRBV12-3 or TRBV12-4 and TRBJ2-5; a weak D match, TRBD2 (6 bases). The CDR3 sequence is 18 residues long. The DNA for the CDR3 is TGTACCAGCAGTTTGCCGACAGACAGCGGGCTTCCCCAAGAGACCCAGTACTTC. This translates into CTSSLPTDSGLPQETQYF.

This clonotype occurred a few times. The chain has TRBV5-1 and TRBJ1-5, with 8 positions matching TRBD1. The germline gives CDR1 SGHRS, CDR2 YFSETQ. V dropped 0 bases and J dropped 4; count of bases not matched to a gene: 18. The CDR3 spans 20 residues. CDR3 in DNA: TGCGCCAGCAGCTTGGAGGTTGGACAGGGAGGCCGACGGGATAATCAGCCCCAGCATTTT. Translated, it gives CASSLEVGQGGRRDNQPQHF. Complete variable domain (other parts from reference TRBV5-1 and TRBJ1-5): KAGVTQTPRYLIKTRGQQVTLSCSPISGHRSVSWYQQTPGQGLQFLFEYFSETQRNKGNFPGRFSGRQFSNSRSEMNVSTLELGDSALYLCASSLEVGQGGRRDNQPQHFGDGTRLSIL.

The V gene is TRBV28, the J gene TRBJ1-4, with 8 bases lining up with TRBD1. Germline lookup yields CDR1 MDHEN and CDR2 SYDVKM. The CDR3 is 15 amino acids. V was clipped by 5 bases and J by 7 bases; unmatched bases: 9. The CDR3 protein is CASSTPTGVFEKLFF. The CDR3 bases are TGTGCCAGCAGTACCCCGACAGGGGTATTTGAAAAACTGTTTTTT.

A few counts support this clonotype. This chain joins TRBV12-3 or TRBV12-4 and TRBJ1-1, with a possible D match to TRBD1 (6 bases). There are 13 residues in the CDR3. Trimming cost V 7 bases and J 8 bases, with 17 bases left between them. The CDR3 spells CASTLGAATEAFF. CDR3 in DNA: TGTGCCAGCACCCTGGGGGCAGCAACAGAAGCTTTCTTT.

In this sample, this clonotype turned up a few times. This chain connects TRBV27 to TRBJ2-7; D is ambiguous. Between the trimmed V and J ends, which lost 4 bases and 2 bases, there was a span of 9 bases. Per the germline V gene, CDR1 is MNHEY and CDR2 is SMNVEV (reference sequence). The CDR3 has 13 amino acids. The CDR3 DNA is TGTGCCAGCAGTTCGACGGTTACCTACGAGCAGTACTTC. Amino acid sequence: CASSSTVTYEQYF.

In this sample, this clonotype turned up a few times. This rearrangement joins TRBV12-3 or TRBV12-4 to TRBJ1-6; D gene uncertain. The CDR3 sequence is 14 residues long. Trimming took off 1 base at V and 12 bases at J, with 13 bases between the two ends. The CDR3 DNA is TGTGCCAGCAGTTTAGGGACCTATGGGGTACCCCTCCACTTT. Residues: CASSLGTYGVPLHF.

The chain joins TRBV12-3 or TRBV12-4 to TRBJ1-1; perhaps TRBD1 as D (5 bases). With 6 bases removed from V and 6 bases from J, the gap between germline ends came to 11 bases. The CDR3 totals 12 residues. This chain's CDR3 is CASRVGGSEAFF. The CDR3 DNA follows: TGTGCCAGCAGAGTTGGGGGGTCTGAAGCTTTCTTT.

The chain is built from TRBV5-6 and TRBJ2-5; no clear D. Germline-derived CDR1 and CDR2 are SGHDT and YYEEEE. The CDR3 covers 12 residues. Trimming removed 4 bases from V and 7 bases from J, with 11 bases in between. DNA of the CDR3: TGTGCCAGCAGCCGCACTCTAGTGACCCAGTACTTC. This codes for CASSRTLVTQYF.

J is TRBJ2-7 and V is TRBV12-3 or TRBV12-4; no firm D call. This CDR3 is 12 amino acids long. V was pared by 3 bases and J by 7 bases, with 10 bases between. CDR3 sequence: CASSLASREQYF. For the CDR3, the DNA is TGTGCCAGCAGTTTGGCCAGTAGGGAGCAGTACTTC.

This clonotype appeared a few times. CDR3 in DNA: TGTGCCAGCAGTGAAGGAGGACGACAGGGGGCTAACCAAGAGACCCAGTACTTC. Protein: CASSEGGRQGANQETQYF. The gene calls are TRBV9 and TRBJ2-5; 10 bases fit TRBD1. Germline V gene sequence: CDR1 SGDLS, CDR2 YYNGEE. CDR3 length: 18 residues. V was pared by 5 bases and J by 0 bases, with 13 bases of the junction left unmatched. Combining the CDR3 with reference TRBV9 and TRBJ2-5 gives the whole variable domain DSGVTQTPKHLITATGQRVTLRCSPRSGDLSVYWYQQSLDQGLQFLIQYYNGEERAKGNILERFSAQQFPDLHSELNLSSLELGDSALYFCASSEGGRQGANQETQYFGPGTRLLVL.